The 2 T cell receptor beta chains below all came from one sample that was sequenced in a study of T-cell reconstitution after alpha-beta-depleted transplantation in children. Preparation of the TCRbeta library was carried out with unique molecular identifiers. TCRdb redid the calling of the PCR reads with MiXCR, one entry per CDR3 protein. The data hold about 440,000 distinct CDR3 sequences, with 43% observed a single time. Sample: PBMCs, taken before TCRalphabeta/CD19-depleted stem cell transplant. All receptors come from a girl aged 2 to 9 with aplastic anemia, due to receive a stem cell transplant.

The V and J genes are TRBV6-1 and TRBJ1-5; D gene ambiguous. Per germline, CDR1 MNHNS and CDR2 SASEGT. The CDR3 is 15 amino acids. V lost 2 bases and J 0 bases, leaving 8 bases between the germline ends. CDR3 in DNA: TGTGCCAGCAGTGAAACAACAGTTAGCAATCAGCCCCAGCATTTT. As protein: CASSETTVSNQPQHF.

This clonotype was seen more than once but under ten times. The chain couples TRBV15 to TRBJ2-2, with 11 bases aligning to TRBD2. This CDR3 is built from 18 residues. J lost 1 base, V lost 5 bases, and 9 bases had no gene match. The V gene's germline CDR1 is LNHNV and CDR2 YYDKDF (reference sequence). This chain's CDR3 is CATSPGLAAYLNTGELFF. The DNA of the CDR3 is TGTGCCACCAGCCCGGGACTAGCGGCCTATTTGAACACCGGGGAGCTGTTTTTT.